The source of this TCR beta chain is a study of cytomegalovirus exposure and HLA in healthy donors. General observations from the study: Accurate prediction of HLA-A and HLA-B alleles (for most subjects) was reportedly achieved from TCR beta sequences. In a later analysis, specific HLA alleles were associated with 16,000 or so TCR beta sequences at a 0.05 false discovery rate.

Of note for this clone: Its matching antigen is unknown.

The PCR was carried out with 60 Vbeta primers and 13 Jbeta primers. Assay used: immunoSEQ multiplex PCR; TCRdb lists only in-frame clones, some missing. Here the sample spans around 200,000 clones, more than 75% being singletons. CDR1 ENHRY and CDR2 SYGVKD come from the germline V gene. The CDR3 length is 14 residues. J gave up 2 bases and V 6 bases, and 6 bases lay outside the gene matches. Sequencing was performed on PBMCs. This sequence joins TRBV10-3 and TRBJ2-7; TRBD1 aligns across 8 bases. The sequence derives from a woman aged 18-29 years in good health and CMV-seronegative. The CDR3 region has the DNA TGTGCCATCAGAGCGACAGGGGTGGCCTACGAGCAGTACTTC. As protein: CAIRATGVAYEQYF.